This T cell receptor beta chain was captured in a study of lung T cells in sarcoidosis with Löfgren's syndrome. In the study overall: In sarcoidosis, CD4+ T cells accumulate in bronchoalveolar lavage fluid. General study results and limits: Shared TRAV12-1 and TRBV2 CDR3 motifs were reported across several patients. Paired TRAV12-1/TRBV2 TCRs showed CDR3 homology and preferential pairing. Versus controls, Löfgren's syndrome patients reportedly showed TRAV12-1 and TRBV2 as most expanded.

There are a few counts of this clonotype. Its antigen is not identified. MiXCR was run by TCRdb on the reads, yielding one entry per CDR3 protein. Among tens of thousands of distinct CDR3 sequences listed, 21% were seen once. The CDR3 length is 17 residues. CDR1 is MGHRA, CDR2 YSYEKL, per germline. Germline trimming cut 4 bases from V and 2 bases from J; bases unmatched to any gene: 5. The sequencing input was CD4+ T cells from PBMCs. The receptor's source is a human donor with sarcoidosis (Löfgren's syndrome or another form), or a control subject (not recorded which). This rearrangement joins TRBV4-1 to TRBJ2-2; 12 positions agree with TRBD2. CDR3 sequence: CASSPGLAGFNTGELFF. The CDR3 DNA is TGCGCCAGCAGCCCTGGACTAGCGGGGTTCAACACCGGGGAGCTGTTTTTT.